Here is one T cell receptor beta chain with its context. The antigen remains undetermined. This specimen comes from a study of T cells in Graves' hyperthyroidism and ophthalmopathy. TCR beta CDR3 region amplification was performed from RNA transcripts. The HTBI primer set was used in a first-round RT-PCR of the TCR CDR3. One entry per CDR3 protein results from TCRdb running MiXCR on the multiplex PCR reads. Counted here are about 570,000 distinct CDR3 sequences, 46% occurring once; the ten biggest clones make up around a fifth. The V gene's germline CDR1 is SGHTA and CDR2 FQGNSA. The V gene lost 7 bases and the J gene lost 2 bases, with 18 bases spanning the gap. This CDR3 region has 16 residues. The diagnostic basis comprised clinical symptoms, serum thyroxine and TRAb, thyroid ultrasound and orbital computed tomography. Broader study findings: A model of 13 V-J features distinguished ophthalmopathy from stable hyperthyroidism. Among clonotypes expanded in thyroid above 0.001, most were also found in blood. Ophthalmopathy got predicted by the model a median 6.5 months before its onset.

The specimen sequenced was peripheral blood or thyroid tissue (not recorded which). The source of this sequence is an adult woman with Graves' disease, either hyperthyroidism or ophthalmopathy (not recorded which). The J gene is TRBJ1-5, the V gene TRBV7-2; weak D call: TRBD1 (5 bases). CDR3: CASILSGTAGNQPQHF. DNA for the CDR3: TGTGCCAGCATACTTAGCGGGACGGCCGGCAATCAGCCCCAGCATTTT.